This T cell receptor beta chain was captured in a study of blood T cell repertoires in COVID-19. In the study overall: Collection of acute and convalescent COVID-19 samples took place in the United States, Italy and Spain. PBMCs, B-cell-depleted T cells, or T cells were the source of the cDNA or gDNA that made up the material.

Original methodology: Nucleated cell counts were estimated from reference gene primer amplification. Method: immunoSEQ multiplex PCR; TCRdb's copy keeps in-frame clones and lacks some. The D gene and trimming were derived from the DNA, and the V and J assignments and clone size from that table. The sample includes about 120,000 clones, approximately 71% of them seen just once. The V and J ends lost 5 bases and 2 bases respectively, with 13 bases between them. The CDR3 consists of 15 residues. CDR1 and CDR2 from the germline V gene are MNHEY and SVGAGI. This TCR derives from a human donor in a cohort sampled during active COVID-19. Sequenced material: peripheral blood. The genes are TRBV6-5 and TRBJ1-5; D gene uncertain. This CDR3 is CASSPNSGGNQPQHF. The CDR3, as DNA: TGTGCCAGCAGTCCCAATTCCGGGGGCAATCAGCCCCAGCATTTT.